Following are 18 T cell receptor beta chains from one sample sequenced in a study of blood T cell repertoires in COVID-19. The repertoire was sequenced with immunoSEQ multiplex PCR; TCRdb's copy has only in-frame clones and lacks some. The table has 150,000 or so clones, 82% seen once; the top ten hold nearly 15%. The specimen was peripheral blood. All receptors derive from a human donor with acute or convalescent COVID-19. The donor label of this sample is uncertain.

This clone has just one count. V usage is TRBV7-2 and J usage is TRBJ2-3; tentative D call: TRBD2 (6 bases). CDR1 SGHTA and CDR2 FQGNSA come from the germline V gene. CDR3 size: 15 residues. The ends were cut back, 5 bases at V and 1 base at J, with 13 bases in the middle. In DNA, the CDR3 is TGTGCCAGCAGCCCAACGGGACTCCGCACAGATACGCAGTATTTT. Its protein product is CASSPTGLRTDTQYF.

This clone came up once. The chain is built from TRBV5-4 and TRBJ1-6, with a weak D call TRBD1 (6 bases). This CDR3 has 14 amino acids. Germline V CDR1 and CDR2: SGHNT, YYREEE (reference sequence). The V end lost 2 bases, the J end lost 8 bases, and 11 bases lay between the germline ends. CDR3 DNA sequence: TGTGCCAGCAGCTTAGACAGGTGGGATTCACCCCTCCACTTT. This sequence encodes CASSLDRWDSPLHF.

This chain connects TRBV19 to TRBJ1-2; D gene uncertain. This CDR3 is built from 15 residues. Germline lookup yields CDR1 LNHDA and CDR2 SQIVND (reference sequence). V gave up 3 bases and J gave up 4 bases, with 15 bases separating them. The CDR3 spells CASSINAHTVYGYTF. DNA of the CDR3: TGTGCCAGTAGTATTAATGCCCATACAGTCTATGGCTACACCTTC.

CDR3 sequence: CASSLVAGGRNEQFF. Written as DNA, the CDR3 is TGTGCCAGCAGTTTGGTGGCGGGGGGGCGCAATGAGCAGTTCTTC. V and J are TRBV27 and TRBJ2-1, with 9 bases aligning to TRBD2. J gave up 6 bases and V 3 bases, and 6 bases lay outside the gene matches. This CDR3 is built from 15 residues. Germline CDR1 is MNHEY and CDR2 is SMNVEV (reference sequence).

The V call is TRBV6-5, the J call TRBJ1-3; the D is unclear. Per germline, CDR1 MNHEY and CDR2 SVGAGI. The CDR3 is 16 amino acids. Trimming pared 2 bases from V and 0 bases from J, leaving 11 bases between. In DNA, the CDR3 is TGTGCCAGCAGTTACGGGCAGGCGTACTCTGGAAACACCATATATTTT. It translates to CASSYGQAYSGNTIYF.

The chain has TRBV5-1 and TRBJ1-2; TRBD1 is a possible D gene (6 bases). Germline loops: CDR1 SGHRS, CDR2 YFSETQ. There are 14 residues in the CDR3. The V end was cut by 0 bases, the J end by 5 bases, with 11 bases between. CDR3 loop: CASSLAITGYGYTF. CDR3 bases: TGCGCCAGCAGCTTGGCCATTACAGGGTATGGCTACACCTTC.

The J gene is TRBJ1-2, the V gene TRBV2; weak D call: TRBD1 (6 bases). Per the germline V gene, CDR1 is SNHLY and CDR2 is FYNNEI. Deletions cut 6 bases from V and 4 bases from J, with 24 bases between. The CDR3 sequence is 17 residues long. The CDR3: CASSLRDTIRLLYGYTF. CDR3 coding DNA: TGTGCCAGCAGCCTCCGGGACACCATTCGACTGCTCTATGGCTACACCTTC.

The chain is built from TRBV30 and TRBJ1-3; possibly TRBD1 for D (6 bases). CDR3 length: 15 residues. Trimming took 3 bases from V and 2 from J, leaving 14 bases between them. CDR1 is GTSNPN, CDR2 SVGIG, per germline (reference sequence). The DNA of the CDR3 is TGTGCCTGGAGAGCTTCGGACAGCACTGGAAACACCATATATTTT. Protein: CAWRASDSTGNTIYF.

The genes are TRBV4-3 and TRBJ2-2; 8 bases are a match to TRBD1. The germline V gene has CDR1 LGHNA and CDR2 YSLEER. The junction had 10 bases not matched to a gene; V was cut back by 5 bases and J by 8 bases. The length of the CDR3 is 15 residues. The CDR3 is CASSYTGGKTGELFF. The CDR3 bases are TGCGCCAGCAGCTATACAGGGGGAAAGACTGGGGAGCTGTTTTTT.

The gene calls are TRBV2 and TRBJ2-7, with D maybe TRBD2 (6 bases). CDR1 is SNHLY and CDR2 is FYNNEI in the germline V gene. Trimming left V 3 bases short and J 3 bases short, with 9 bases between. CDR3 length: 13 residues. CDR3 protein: CASSDGGNYEQYF. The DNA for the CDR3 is TGTGCCAGCAGTGACGGGGGAAACTACGAGCAGTACTTC.

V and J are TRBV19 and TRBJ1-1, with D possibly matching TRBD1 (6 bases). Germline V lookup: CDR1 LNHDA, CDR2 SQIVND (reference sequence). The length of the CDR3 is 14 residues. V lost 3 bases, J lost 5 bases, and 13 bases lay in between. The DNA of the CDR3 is TGTGCCAGTAGTATCGAGACAGGAGTGACTGAAGCTTTCTTT. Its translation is CASSIETGVTEAFF.

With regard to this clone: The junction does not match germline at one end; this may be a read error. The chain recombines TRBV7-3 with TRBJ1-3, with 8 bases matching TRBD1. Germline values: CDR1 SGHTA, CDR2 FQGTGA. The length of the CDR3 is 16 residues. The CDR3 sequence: CASSITGGNSGNTIYF. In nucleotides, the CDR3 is TGTGCCAGCAGCATAACAGGGGGAAACTCTGGAAACACCATATATTTT.

CDR3 coding DNA: TGTGCCAGCTCACCCTATACAGGGGACGCTTTCTTT. This translates into CASSPYTGDAFF. The chain is built from TRBV18 and TRBJ1-1; 7 bases agree with TRBD1. Germline assignment: CDR1 KGHSH and CDR2 LQKENI. After removal of 3 bases from V and 11 bases from J, the junction contained 6 bases not matched to a gene. The CDR3 totals 12 residues.

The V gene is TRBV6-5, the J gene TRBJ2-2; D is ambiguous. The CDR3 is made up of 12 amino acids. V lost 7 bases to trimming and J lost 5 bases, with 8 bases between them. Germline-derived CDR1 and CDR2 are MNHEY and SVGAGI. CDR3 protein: CASMRFTGELFF. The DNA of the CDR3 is TGTGCCAGCATGAGGTTTACCGGGGAGCTGTTTTTT.

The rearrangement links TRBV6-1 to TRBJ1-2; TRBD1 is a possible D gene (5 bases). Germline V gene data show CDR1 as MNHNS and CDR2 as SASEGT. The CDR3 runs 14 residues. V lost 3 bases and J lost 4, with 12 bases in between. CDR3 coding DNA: TGTGCCAGCAGTGAGGTAGGGGCCACCTATGGCTACACCTTC. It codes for CASSEVGATYGYTF.

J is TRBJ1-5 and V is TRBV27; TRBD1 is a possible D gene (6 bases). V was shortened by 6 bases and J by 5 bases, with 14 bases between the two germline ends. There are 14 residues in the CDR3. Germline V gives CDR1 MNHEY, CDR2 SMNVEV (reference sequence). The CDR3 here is CASSEGGGDQPQHF. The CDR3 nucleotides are TGTGCCAGCAGCGAAGGGGGTGGGGATCAGCCCCAGCATTTT.

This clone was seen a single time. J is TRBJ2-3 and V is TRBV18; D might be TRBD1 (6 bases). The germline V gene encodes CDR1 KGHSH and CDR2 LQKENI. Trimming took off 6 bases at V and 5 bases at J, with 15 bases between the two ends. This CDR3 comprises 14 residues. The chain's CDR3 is CASSRAGEGDTQYF. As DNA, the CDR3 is TGTGCCAGCTCGCGGGCAGGGGAAGGAGATACGCAGTATTTT.

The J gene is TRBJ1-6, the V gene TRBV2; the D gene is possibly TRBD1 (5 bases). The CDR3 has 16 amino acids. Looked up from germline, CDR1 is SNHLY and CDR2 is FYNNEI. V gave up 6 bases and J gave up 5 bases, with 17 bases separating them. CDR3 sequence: CASRPSRTRDNSPLHF. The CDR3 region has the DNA TGTGCCAGCAGGCCCTCTCGGACACGGGATAATTCACCCCTCCACTTT.